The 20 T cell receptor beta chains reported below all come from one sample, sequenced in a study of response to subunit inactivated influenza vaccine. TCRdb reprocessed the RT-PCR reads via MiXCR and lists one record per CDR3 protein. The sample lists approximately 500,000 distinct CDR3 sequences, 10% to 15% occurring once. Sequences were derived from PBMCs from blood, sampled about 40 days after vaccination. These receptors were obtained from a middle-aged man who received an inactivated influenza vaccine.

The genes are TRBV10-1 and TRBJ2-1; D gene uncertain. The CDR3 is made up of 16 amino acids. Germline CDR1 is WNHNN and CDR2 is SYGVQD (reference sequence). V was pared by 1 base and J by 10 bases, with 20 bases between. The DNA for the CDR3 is TGCGCCAGCAGTGAGTTTAGCTGGACGAGGCTCACCGAGCAGTTCTTC. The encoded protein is CASSEFSWTRLTEQFF.

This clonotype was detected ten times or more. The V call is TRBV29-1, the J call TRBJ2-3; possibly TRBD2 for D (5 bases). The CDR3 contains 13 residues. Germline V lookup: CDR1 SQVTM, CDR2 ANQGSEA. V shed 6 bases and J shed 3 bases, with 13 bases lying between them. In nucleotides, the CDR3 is TGCAGCGTCCCGGAGGTTGTAACAGATACGCAGTATTTT. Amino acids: CSVPEVVTDTQYF.

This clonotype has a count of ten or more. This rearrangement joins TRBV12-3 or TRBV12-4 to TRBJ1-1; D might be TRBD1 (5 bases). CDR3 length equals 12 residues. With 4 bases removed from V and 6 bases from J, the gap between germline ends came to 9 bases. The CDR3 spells CASSSGGAEAFF. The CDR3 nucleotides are TGTGCCAGCAGTTCCGGAGGGGCTGAAGCTTTCTTT.

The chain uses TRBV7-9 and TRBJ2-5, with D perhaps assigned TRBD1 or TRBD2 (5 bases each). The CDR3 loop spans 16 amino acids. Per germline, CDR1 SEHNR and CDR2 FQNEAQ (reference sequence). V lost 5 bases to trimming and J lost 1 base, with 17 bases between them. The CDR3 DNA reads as TGTGCCAGCAGCCCCCCAGGGAGCAGGCCCCAAGAGACCCAGTACTTC. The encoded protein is CASSPPGSRPQETQYF.

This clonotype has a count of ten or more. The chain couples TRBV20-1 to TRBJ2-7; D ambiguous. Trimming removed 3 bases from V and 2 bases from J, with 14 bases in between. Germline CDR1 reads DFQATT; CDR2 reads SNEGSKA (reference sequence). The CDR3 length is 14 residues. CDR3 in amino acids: CSASHRQKTYEQYF. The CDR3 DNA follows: TGCAGTGCTAGTCACAGACAAAAAACCTACGAGCAGTACTTC.

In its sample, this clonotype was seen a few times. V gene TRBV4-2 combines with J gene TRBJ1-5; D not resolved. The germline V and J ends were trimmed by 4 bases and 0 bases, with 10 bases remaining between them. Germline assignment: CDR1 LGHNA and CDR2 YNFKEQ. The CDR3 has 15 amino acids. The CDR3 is CASSPQLASNQPQHF. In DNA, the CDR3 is TGTGCCAGCAGCCCGCAGTTAGCTAGCAATCAGCCCCAGCATTTT.

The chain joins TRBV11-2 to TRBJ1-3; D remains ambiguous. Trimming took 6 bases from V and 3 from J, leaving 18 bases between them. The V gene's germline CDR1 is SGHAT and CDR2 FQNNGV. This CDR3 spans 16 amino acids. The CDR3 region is CASSRFWSGVGNTIYF. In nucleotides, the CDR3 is TGTGCCAGCAGTCGATTCTGGTCTGGGGTTGGAAACACCATATATTTT.

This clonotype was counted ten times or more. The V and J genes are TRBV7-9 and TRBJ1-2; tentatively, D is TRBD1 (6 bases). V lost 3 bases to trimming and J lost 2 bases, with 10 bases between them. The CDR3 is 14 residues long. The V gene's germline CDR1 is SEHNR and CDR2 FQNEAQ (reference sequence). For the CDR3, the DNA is TGTGCCAGCAGCTTTGTCAGGGGAAACTATGGCTACACCTTC. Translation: CASSFVRGNYGYTF.

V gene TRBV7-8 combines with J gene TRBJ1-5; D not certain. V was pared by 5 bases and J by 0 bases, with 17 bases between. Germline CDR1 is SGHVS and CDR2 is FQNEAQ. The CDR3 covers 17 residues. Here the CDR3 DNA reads TGTGCCAGCAGCCGCGCTCGGGCAGATTATAGCAATCAGCCCCAGCATTTT. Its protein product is CASSRARADYSNQPQHF. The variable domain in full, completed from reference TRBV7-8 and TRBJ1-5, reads GAGVSQSPRYKVAKRGQDVALRCDPISGHVSLFWYQQALGQGPEFLTYFQNEAQLDKSGLPSDRFFAERPEGSVSTLKIQRTQQEDSAVYLCASSRARADYSNQPQHFGDGTRLSIL.

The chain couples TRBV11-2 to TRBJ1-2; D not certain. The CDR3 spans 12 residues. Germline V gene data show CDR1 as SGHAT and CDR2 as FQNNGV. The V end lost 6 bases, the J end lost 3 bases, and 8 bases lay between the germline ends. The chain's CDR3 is CASSSLHYGYTF. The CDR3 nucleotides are TGTGCCAGCAGTTCCTTGCACTATGGCTACACCTTC.

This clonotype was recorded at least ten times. The CDR3 DNA follows: TGTGCCAGCAACACCGTTGGAGGGGGCGAGACCCAGTACTTC. It specifies CASNTVGGGETQYF. The chain is built from TRBV28 and TRBJ2-5; TRBD1 is a possible D gene (7 bases). Germline assignment: CDR1 MDHEN and CDR2 SYDVKM. Between the trimmed V and J ends, which lost 7 bases and 5 bases, there was a span of 17 bases. The length of the CDR3 is 14 residues.

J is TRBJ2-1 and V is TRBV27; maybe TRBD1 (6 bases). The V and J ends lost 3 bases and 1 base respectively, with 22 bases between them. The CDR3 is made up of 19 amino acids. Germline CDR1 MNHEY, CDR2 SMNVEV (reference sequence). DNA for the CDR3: TGTGCCAGCAGTTTCCGGGGCAGGGGTCCCCCACTATCCTACAATGAGCAGTTCTTC. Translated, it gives CASSFRGRGPPLSYNEQFF.

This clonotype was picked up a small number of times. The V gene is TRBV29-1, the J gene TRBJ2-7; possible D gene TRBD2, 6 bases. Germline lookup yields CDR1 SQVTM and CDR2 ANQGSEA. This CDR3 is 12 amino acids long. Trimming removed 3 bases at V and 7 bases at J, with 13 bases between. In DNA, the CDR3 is TGCAGCGTTGATTACTGGGGAGGAGAGCAGTACTTC. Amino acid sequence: CSVDYWGGEQYF.

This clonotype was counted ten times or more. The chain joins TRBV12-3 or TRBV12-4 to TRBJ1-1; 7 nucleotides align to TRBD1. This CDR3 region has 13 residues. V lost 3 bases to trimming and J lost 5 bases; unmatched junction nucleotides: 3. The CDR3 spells CASSLTGYTEAFF. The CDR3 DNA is TGTGCCAGCAGTTTGACAGGGTATACTGAAGCTTTCTTT.

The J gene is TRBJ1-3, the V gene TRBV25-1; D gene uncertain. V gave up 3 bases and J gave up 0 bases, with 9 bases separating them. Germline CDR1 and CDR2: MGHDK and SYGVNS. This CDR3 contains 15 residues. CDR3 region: CASSENHISGNTIYF. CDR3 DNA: TGTGCCAGCAGTGAGAATCACATCTCTGGAAACACCATATATTTT.

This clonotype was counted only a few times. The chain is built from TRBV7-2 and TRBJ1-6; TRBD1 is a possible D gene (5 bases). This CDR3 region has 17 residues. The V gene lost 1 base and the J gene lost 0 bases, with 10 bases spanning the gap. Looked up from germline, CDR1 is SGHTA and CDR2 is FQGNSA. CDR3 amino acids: CASSLGAGSSYNSPLHF. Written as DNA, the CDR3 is TGTGCCAGCAGCTTAGGCGCAGGGAGCTCCTATAATTCACCCCTCCACTTT.

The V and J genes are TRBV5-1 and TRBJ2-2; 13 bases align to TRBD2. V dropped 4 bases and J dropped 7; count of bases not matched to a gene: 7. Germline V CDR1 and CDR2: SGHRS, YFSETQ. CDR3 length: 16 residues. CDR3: CASSGGLAGVFGELFF. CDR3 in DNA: TGCGCCAGCAGCGGCGGACTAGCGGGAGTGTTCGGGGAGCTGTTTTTT.

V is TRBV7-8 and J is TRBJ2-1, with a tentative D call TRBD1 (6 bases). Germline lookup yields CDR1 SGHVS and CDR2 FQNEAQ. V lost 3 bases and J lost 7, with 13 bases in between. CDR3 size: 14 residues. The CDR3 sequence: CASSFPYRVNEQFF. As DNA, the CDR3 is TGTGCCAGCAGCTTTCCCTACAGGGTAAATGAGCAGTTCTTC.

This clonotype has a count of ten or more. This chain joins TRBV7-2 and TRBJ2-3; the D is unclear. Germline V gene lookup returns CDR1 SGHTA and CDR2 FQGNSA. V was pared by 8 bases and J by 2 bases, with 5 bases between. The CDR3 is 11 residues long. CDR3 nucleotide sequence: TGTGCCAGCGGTTTCACAGATACGCAGTATTTT. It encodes CASGFTDTQYF.

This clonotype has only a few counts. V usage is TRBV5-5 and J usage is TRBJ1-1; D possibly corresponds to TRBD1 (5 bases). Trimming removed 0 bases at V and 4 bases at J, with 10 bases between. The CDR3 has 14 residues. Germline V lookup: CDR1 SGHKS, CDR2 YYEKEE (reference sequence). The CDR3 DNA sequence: TGTGCCAGCAGCTTGGAAAGGGACCGCACTGAAGCTTTCTTT. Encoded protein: CASSLERDRTEAFF.